This TCR beta chain was documented in a study of tumor-infiltrating lymphocytes in primary liver carcinoma. On the study more broadly: Donors had hepatocellular carcinoma or combined HCC and intrahepatic cholangiocarcinoma. Stage T1-T3 N0M0 tumors measured roughly 4.2 to 11 cm at most.

Concerning this clonotype: Its specificity is not known.

The investigators made TCR beta cDNA from 400 to 550 ng total RNA, using a constant-region primer. Employing slightly modified ARM-PCR, three nested multiplex PCR rounds were run, and these gave rise to the TCR beta libraries. Primers for the first two PCR rounds were TRBV1-TRBV30 forward primers and a C-beta reverse primer (around 11 cycles per round). TCRdb fed the multiplex PCR reads into MiXCR, producing one record per CDR3 protein. The sample lists tens of thousands of distinct CDR3 sequences; more than 70% were seen once. This CDR3 contains 15 residues. The V and J ends lost 0 bases and 12 bases respectively, with 18 bases between them. Germline V CDR1 and CDR2: PRHDT, FYEKMQ (reference sequence). DNA and RNA were both co-extracted from about 19-30 mg of bulk tissue that had not been sorted. Patients carried chronic HBV infection without prior treatment. General observations from the study: Reduced overlap was seen in tumor-adjacent and tumor-blood pairs versus tumor region pairs.

The sequence was collected from a woman under 40 with primary liver carcinoma and hepatitis B virus infection. The sequenced sample consisted of tumor-adjacent normal liver tissue. This chain joins TRBV13 and TRBJ2-1, with TRBD2 as a possible D gene (6 bases). The CDR3 reads CASSLGRGPYDGQFF. The CDR3 region has the DNA TGTGCCAGCAGCTTAGGGCGGGGACCCTACGATGGGCAGTTCTTC.